Listed below are T cell receptor beta chains from one sample, sequenced in a study of blood T cell repertoires in COVID-19. Profiled with immunoSEQ multiplex PCR; TCRdb holds only in-frame clones, not every one. The sample lists roughly 250,000 clones, around 87% occurring once. Material: PBMCs or T cells enriched from blood (not recorded which). These receptors all stem from a woman aged 40-49 years with acute COVID-19. CDR3s include the opening cysteine and the closing phenylalanine or tryptophan. The D gene is left open where the match is weak. Not every row has a clone size; where given, it reads once, few, many or a size class.

J gene	V gene	D gene	clone size	CDR3 DNA	CDR3 protein
TRBJ1-1	TRBV9	NA	few	TGTGCCAGCAGCCCTACCGTAAGGAACACTGAAGCTTTCTTT	CASSPTVRNTEAFF
TRBJ1-5	TRBV7-8	NA	NA	TGTGCCAGCAGCTTAGAGGGGGGCAATCAGCCCCAGCATTTT	CASSLEGGNQPQHF
TRBJ2-1	TRBV5-1	NA	NA	TGCGCCAGCAGCTTGGTTGTGATGCAGGGGAAGGAGCAGTTCTTC	CASSLVVMQGKEQFF
TRBJ1-6	TRBV24-1	TRBD1	NA	TGTGCCACCAGTGACAGGGACAGAAAAGGGATAAGTAATTCACCCCTCCACTTT	CATSDRDRKGISNSPLHF
TRBJ2-2	TRBV5-4	NA	NA	TGTGCCAGCAGCCGTATTCAAGTAGCCGGGGAGCTGTTTTTT	CASSRIQVAGELFF
TRBJ2-7	TRBV5-1	TRBD1	NA	TGCGCCAGCAGCAAGGTCGGACAGGGACGCTACGAGCAGTACTTC	CASSKVGQGRYEQYF
TRBJ1-1	TRBV29-1	TRBD1	NA	TGCAGCGTTGAAGATCTACAGGGGGGGACCACTGAAGCTTTCTTT	CSVEDLQGGTTEAFF
TRBJ2-4	TRBV7-9	TRBD2	NA	TGTGCCAGCAGCTTACGGCTAGCGGGAGGGCATGGCAAAAACATTCAGTACTTC	CASSLRLAGGHGKNIQYF
TRBJ2-1	TRBV29-1	TRBD2	once	TGCAGCGTTGGGCTAGCGGGAGATGGAGAGCAGTTCTTC	CSVGLAGDGEQFF
TRBJ2-1	TRBV7-3	TRBD2	NA	TGTGCCAGCAGCAATCCCGGACTAGCCAGGGGCTCCTACAATGAGCAGTTCTTC	CASSNPGLARGSYNEQFF
TRBJ2-7	TRBV5-1	NA	few	TGCGCCAGCAGCGTCAACGCCCAGGGGGAGCAGTACTTC	CASSVNAQGEQYF
TRBJ2-1	TRBV11-2	TRBD2	once	TGTGCCAGCAGTCGATCGGGGGGAGATAATGAGCAGTTCTTC	CASSRSGGDNEQFF
TRBJ2-7	TRBV5-6	NA	NA	TGTGCCAGCAGTACGGACTATTACGAGCAGTACTTC	CASSTDYYEQYF
TRBJ2-2	TRBV2	NA	NA	TGTGCCAGCAGCCTACAGGGTACGGGCACCGGGGAGCTGTTTTTT	CASSLQGTGTGELFF
TRBJ2-1	TRBV7-9	TRBD2	NA	TGTGCCAGCAGCCAGCCGTCGACTAGCGGGCGCTCCTACAATGAGCAGTTCTTC	CASSQPSTSGRSYNEQFF
TRBJ2-7	TRBV25-1	TRBD1	once	TGTGCCAGCAGTGAGGACAGGGGCGTAACCTACGAGCAGTACTTC	CASSEDRGVTYEQYF
TRBJ2-1	TRBV7-9	TRBD1	once	TGTGCCGGGGACAGGGGGTCCAATGAGCAGTTCTTC	CAGDRGSNEQFF
TRBJ2-5	TRBV18	TRBD2	NA	TGTGCCAGCTCACCAAGACAGAGCGGGGTGGAAGAGACCCAGTACTTC	CASSPRQSGVEETQYF
TRBJ2-7	TRBV13	TRBD2	NA	TGTGCCAGCAGCCCGGGACTAGCTCGGGAGCAGTACTTC	CASSPGLAREQYF
TRBJ2-3	TRBV29-1	NA	once	TGCAGTCTCTGGGCGGGCGTCACAGATACGCAGTATTTT	CSLWAGVTDTQYF
TRBJ2-5	TRBV29-1	TRBD1	NA	TGCAGCGTAGGGACAGGGGTTACTCAAGAGACCCAGTACTTC	CSVGTGVTQETQYF
TRBJ2-1	TRBV7-6	TRBD2	NA	TGTGCCAGCAGCTTAGCGCTGCGGGAGGCCTACAATGAGCAGTTCTTC	CASSLALREAYNEQFF
TRBJ2-3	TRBV3-1/TRBV3-2	NA	NA	TGTGCCAGCAGTTCTAGCGGCACAGATACGCAGTATTTT	CASSSSGTDTQYF
TRBJ1-2	TRBV6-5	TRBD1	NA	TGTGCCAGCAGTAGACAGGGAAACTATGGCTACACCTTC	CASSRQGNYGYTF
TRBJ2-7	TRBV29-1	NA	NA	TGCAGCGTGGCACAGGGTATGTGGGACGAGCAGTACTTC	CSVAQGMWDEQYF
TRBJ2-7	TRBV4-1	TRBD2	NA	TGCGCCAGCAGCCATCAACTAGCGGGAGCCCTTAGCTACGAGCAGTACTTC	CASSHQLAGALSYEQYF
TRBJ1-4	TRBV4-1	TRBD1	once	TGCGCCAGCAGCCAAGAAGGGACAGGGAATGAAAAACTGTTTTTT	CASSQEGTGNEKLFF
TRBJ2-4	TRBV6-2/TRBV6-3	NA	NA	TGTGCCAGCAGTTATTCGGCAGGGGTGGCCAAAAACATTCAGTACTTC	CASSYSAGVAKNIQYF
TRBJ2-7	TRBV18	NA	NA	TGTGCCAGCTCATTTGCACATTCCTACGAGCAGTACTTC	CASSFAHSYEQYF
TRBJ2-3	TRBV7-3	TRBD2	NA	TGTGCCAGCAGCTCCCGATTGACTAGCGGGAGCACAGATACGCAGTATTTT	CASSSRLTSGSTDTQYF
TRBJ2-1	TRBV7-2	TRBD2	NA	TGTGCCAGCAGCTTAGAGGCGGGAGAACGCAATGAGCAGTTCTTC	CASSLEAGERNEQFF
TRBJ2-7	TRBV5-5	TRBD2	NA	TGTGCCAGCAGCCCAGGACTAGCGGGCTCTAATTGGTACTTC	CASSPGLAGSNWYF
TRBJ2-1	TRBV6-4	TRBD1	few	TGTGCCAGCAGTCCCGGGACAGGGGGCTACAATGAGCAGTTCTTC	CASSPGTGGYNEQFF
TRBJ2-1	TRBV5-1	TRBD2	few	TGCGCCAGCAGCTTATCTCGGACTAGCGGTAATTACAATGAGCAGTTCTTC	CASSLSRTSGNYNEQFF
TRBJ2-7	TRBV2	TRBD2	NA	TGTGCCAGCAGTACCGGGACTACTTCCTCCTACGAGCAGTACTTC	CASSTGTTSSYEQYF
TRBJ2-1	TRBV24-1	NA	once	TGTGCCACCAGTGAAAGCGAAGGTGAGCAGTTCTTC	CATSESEGEQFF
TRBJ2-3	TRBV5-1	TRBD2	NA	TGCGCCAGCAGCTTGGTTCAGGGGCTAGCGGGAGCCTACACAGATACGCAGTATTTT	CASSLVQGLAGAYTDTQYF
TRBJ2-1	TRBV10-3	TRBD2	NA	TGTGCCATCAGTGAGGGGGCGGGAGAGTTCAATGAGCAGTTCTTC	CAISEGAGEFNEQFF
TRBJ2-1	TRBV5-6	TRBD2	NA	TGTGCCAGCAGCCTTGGGACTAGCGGGGTCAATGAGCAGTTCTTC	CASSLGTSGVNEQFF
TRBJ1-2	TRBV5-4	NA	NA	TGTGCCAGCAGCCCCCGGGACACTTATGGCTACACCTTC	CASSPRDTYGYTF
TRBJ2-2	TRBV18	TRBD1	NA	TGTGCCAGCTCACGGGACAGTTCGAGCGGGGAGCTGTTTTTT	CASSRDSSSGELFF
TRBJ1-3	TRBV6-1	NA	NA	TGTGCCAGCAGTGACGGTGGAAACACCATATATTTT	CASSDGGNTIYF
TRBJ2-5	TRBV6-5	TRBD1	many	TGTGCCAGCAGTTATGAGGGGACAGGGGGAGAGACCCAGTACTTC	CASSYEGTGGETQYF
TRBJ2-5	TRBV9	TRBD2	NA	TGTGCCAGCAGCCCCGGGACTAGCGCCAAAGAGACCCAGTACTTC	CASSPGTSAKETQYF
TRBJ2-1	TRBV28	TRBD2	NA	TGTGCCAGCAGTCCCGTAGCGGGAGGGACCTACAATGAGCAGTTCTTC	CASSPVAGGTYNEQFF
TRBJ2-1	TRBV5-1	NA	NA	TGCGCCAGCAGCTTGGCCTCTAGAGATGAGCAGTTCTTC	CASSLASRDEQFF
TRBJ2-1	TRBV9	NA	NA	TGTGCCAGCAGCACCCGACAGAGTACTTTCTCCTACAATGAGCAGTTCTTC	CASSTRQSTFSYNEQFF
TRBJ1-6	TRBV7-8	NA	once	TGTGCCAGCAGCTTAGTTGCGGGGCAGGGAGTTAATTCACCCCTCCACTTT	CASSLVAGQGVNSPLHF
TRBJ1-2	TRBV5-5	NA	NA	TGTGCCAGCAGCTGGAGACAGGCCCCTGGGGGTGAAGGCTACACCTTC	CASSWRQAPGGEGYTF
TRBJ1-5	TRBV12-5	TRBD1	NA	TGTGCTAGTGGTTTGACACAGGGGATGTATCAGCCCCAGCATTTT	CASGLTQGMYQPQHF
TRBJ1-4	TRBV28	NA	NA	TGTGCCAGCAGTTACGTGGGCGCTAATGAAAAACTGTTTTTT	CASSYVGANEKLFF
TRBJ2-1	TRBV11-3	TRBD2	NA	TGTGCCAGCAGCTTAGCAATTGGACTAGCGGGAGGAGAGCAGTTCTTC	CASSLAIGLAGGEQFF
TRBJ2-1	TRBV7-7	TRBD2	NA	TGTGCTAGCAGCCCGGCTAGCGGGAGGGCCGGTGAGCAGTTCTTC	CASSPASGRAGEQFF
TRBJ2-7	TRBV3-1/TRBV3-2	TRBD2	once	TGTGCCAGCAGCCAATCCGAGACTAGCGGGAGGTACGAGCAGTACTTC	CASSQSETSGRYEQYF
TRBJ2-7	TRBV14	TRBD2	NA	TGTGCCAGCAGCCAAGTTGGGTTACTAGCGGCCCCCTACGAGCAGTACTTC	CASSQVGLLAAPYEQYF